This T cell receptor (beta chain) was retrieved from a study of cytomegalovirus exposure and HLA in healthy donors. General study points: Beyond CMV serostatus, there was no information to go on about immune exposure. Further analysis, carried out later, found HLA-associated TCR beta chains more clonally expanded than equally common other chains.

PCR used 60 Vbeta primers and 13 Jbeta primers. Assay used: immunoSEQ multiplex PCR; TCRdb lists only in-frame clones, some missing. Of around 130,000 clones listed, approximately 81% were seen once; the top ten hold 2.2%. With respect to this clone: What it recognizes is unknown.

The receptor was isolated from a woman aged 40 to 50 in good health and CMV-seronegative. What was sequenced was PBMCs.

The CDR3 here is CASRRKGATEAFF. As DNA, the CDR3 is TGTGCCAGCAGGAGGAAGGGGGCTACTGAAGCTTTCTTT. The V call is TRBV6-5, the J call TRBJ1-1; 7 bases are a match to TRBD1. V lost 6 bases, J lost 5 bases, and 6 bases stayed unmatched. CDR1 is MNHEY, CDR2 SVGAGI, per germline. The CDR3 is 13 residues long.